The clone carrying this T cell receptor beta chain was counted only a few times. The source of the sample is a study of blood T cell repertoires in COVID-19. Study-level background: Samples came from the United States, Italy and Spain, spanning acute and convalescent COVID-19. T cells, B-cell-depleted T cells, or PBMCs supplied cDNA or gDNA.

V lost 3 bases to trimming and J lost 5 bases; unmatched junction nucleotides: 8. CDR3 length equals 15 residues. The germline gives CDR1 SGDLS, CDR2 YYNGEE. Assay used: immunoSEQ multiplex PCR; TCRdb lists only in-frame clones, some missing. The table includes around 110,000 clones, around four fifths detected once. The TCR originated in a man aged 25-45 years with acute or convalescent COVID-19. Sequencing was performed on peripheral blood. The chain uses TRBV9 and TRBJ1-1, with 9 bases matching TRBD1. CDR3: CASSATGGDWTEAFF. CDR3 DNA sequence: TGTGCCAGCAGCGCCACAGGGGGCGACTGGACTGAAGCTTTCTTT. The complete variable domain, with remaining parts taken from reference TRBV9 and TRBJ1-1, reads DSGVTQTPKHLITATGQRVTLRCSPRSGDLSVYWYQQSLDQGLQFLIQYYNGEERAKGNILERFSAQQFPDLHSELNLSSLELGDSALYFCASSATGGDWTEAFFGQGTRLTVV.